The present TCR beta chain was sequenced within a study of regulatory T cells in long-lasting Graves disease. As for the study in general: In persistent Graves' disease, antithyroid drugs had been taken for over 5 years and TSH receptor antibodies stayed positive.

Per germline, CDR1 KGHSY and CDR2 FQNENV. Trimming took off 2 bases at V and 5 bases at J, with 10 bases between the two ends. This CDR3 region has 13 residues. Time point indicated: persistent/refractory GD, antithyroid drugs over 5 years with positive TRAb. PBMC-extracted RNA yielded the TCR library. In Xi'an, China, an endocrinology department was the source of patients. Study-wide findings and caveats: There were preferences for TRBV28, TRBJ1-2 and TRBJ2-5 in persistent disease.

Investigators prepared the TCR beta libraries by applying iRepertoire HTBI primers and Arm-PCR of CDR3 regions. TCRdb ran MiXCR on the multiplex PCR reads and lists one entry per CDR3 protein. This table has over 300,000 distinct CDR3 sequences, roughly a fifth appearing once. This clonotype was detected only a few times. What it binds is not known. The sequencing here drew on peripheral blood mononuclear cells (PBMCs), taken when the disease was refractory, from a patient treated with antithyroid drugs. This receptor was taken from a female donor with Graves disease. The rearrangement uses TRBV16 and TRBJ2-7, with D perhaps matching TRBD1 or TRBD2 (6 bases each). DNA for the CDR3: TGTGCCAGCAGCCAAGAGGGGGGCAACGAGCAGTACTTC. This gives the protein CASSQEGGNEQYF.